This note documents a single TCR beta chain sequence. The data originate from a study of blood T cell repertoires in COVID-19. Turning to the study itself: Samples representing acute and convalescent COVID-19 were sourced from the United States, Italy and Spain. The cDNA or gDNA used as material had been derived from T cells, B-cell-depleted T cells, or PBMCs.

The method was immunoSEQ multiplex PCR; TCRdb's version includes in-frame clones alone and lacks a portion of them. The sample lists approximately 21,000 clones, around 69% occurring once. The receptor's source is a human donor in a cohort sampled during active or convalescent COVID-19. Sample: peripheral blood.

The CDR3 is CASSYSREDLYEKLFF. CDR3 nucleotide sequence: TGTGCCAGCAGTTACTCGCGGGAAGACCTTTATGAAAAACTGTTTTTT. This chain connects TRBV6-5 to TRBJ1-4, with D unresolved. V shed 0 bases and J shed 6 bases, with 14 bases lying between them. The CDR3 is made up of 16 amino acids. Looked up from germline, CDR1 is MNHEY and CDR2 is SVGAGI.